The present entry profiles one T cell receptor (beta chain) with its context. Its antigen is not known. The entry originates in a study of Graves' ophthalmopathy and Graves' hyperthyroidism. The study's findings and limits: Most thyroid-expanded clonotypes exceeding 0.001 frequency were also found in blood.

V was clipped by 0 bases and J by 1 base, with 9 bases between them. The CDR3 has 16 residues. Per germline, CDR1 LGHNA and CDR2 YSLEER. The sequenced template was RNA, covering the TCR beta CDR3 region. The first round was an RT-PCR with HTBI primers, and the second round was a multiplex PCR. MiXCR, run by TCRdb on the multiplex PCR reads, gives a single entry per CDR3 protein. The sample comprises about 370,000 distinct CDR3 sequences, around 16% of which are singletons, and about 1.6% rests with the top ten. Sequenced material: peripheral blood. The V gene is TRBV4-3, the J gene TRBJ2-2; the D is unclear. The source of this sequence is a young woman with Graves' ophthalmopathy. The CDR3 is CASSQDGNLNTGELFF. The CDR3 nucleotides read TGCGCCAGCAGCCAAGACGGTAACCTGAACACCGGGGAGCTGTTTTTT.